This TCR beta chain was profiled in a study of vaccination and CD4 T cells after COVID-19. Across the study: Each post-COVID sample was drawn after diagnosis, and the median interval was roughly 100 days (range 35 to 161). The authors used overlapping spike peptides from SARS-CoV-2, HCoV-NL63, HCoV-OC43 and HCoV-229E to stimulate cells. General study findings and limits: Relatively small numbers of convalescent patients were studied, with no early post-infection timepoints included. It was found that, in convalescent patients, 304 of 307 vaccine-specific clones were spike mono-reactive.

Remarks on this clonotype: Its antigen is currently unknown.

Germline V gene lookup returns CDR1 MNHNS and CDR2 SASEGT. Trimming at V came to 5 bases and at J to 3 bases, leaving 11 bases not matched to a gene. This CDR3 is 18 amino acids long. Once obtained from cultured CD4+ T cells, the DNA was sequenced using the Oncomine TCR Beta short-read assay. Each CDR3 protein is one row after TCRdb ran MiXCR on the PCR reads. The table includes 9,500 to 15,000 distinct CDR3 sequences, 60% detected once. Described treatment: approximately 11-day PBMC culture with coronavirus spike peptide pools or control peptides (ViraFEST assay). The receptor's source is a human donor who had recovered from COVID-19. The chain has TRBV6-1 and TRBJ2-2, with 11 bases matching TRBD2. Input material: CD4+ T cells from blood, cultured in vitro. CDR3 coding DNA: TGTGCCAGCAGTCACACGGTAGCGGGAGGGTTAGACACCGGGGAGCTGTTTTTT. It yields the protein CASSHTVAGGLDTGELFF.